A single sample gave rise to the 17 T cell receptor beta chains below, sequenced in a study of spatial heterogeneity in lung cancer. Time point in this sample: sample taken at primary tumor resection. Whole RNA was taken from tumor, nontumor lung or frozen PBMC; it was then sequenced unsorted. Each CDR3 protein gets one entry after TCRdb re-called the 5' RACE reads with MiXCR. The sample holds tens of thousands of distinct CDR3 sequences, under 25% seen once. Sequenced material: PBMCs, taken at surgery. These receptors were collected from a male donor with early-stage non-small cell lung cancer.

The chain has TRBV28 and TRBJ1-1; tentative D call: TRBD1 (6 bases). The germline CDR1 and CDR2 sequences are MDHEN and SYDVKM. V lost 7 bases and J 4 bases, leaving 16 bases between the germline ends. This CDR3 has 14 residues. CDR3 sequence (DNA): TGTGCCAGCACCTTGGAGGGGGGTCCCACTGAAGCTTTCTTT. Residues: CASTLEGGPTEAFF.

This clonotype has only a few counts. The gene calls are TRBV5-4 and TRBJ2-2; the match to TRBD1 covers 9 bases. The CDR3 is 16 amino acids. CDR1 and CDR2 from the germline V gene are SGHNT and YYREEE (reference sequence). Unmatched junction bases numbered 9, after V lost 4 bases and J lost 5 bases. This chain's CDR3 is CASSRWDRVRTGELFF. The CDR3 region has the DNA TGTGCCAGCAGCCGGTGGGACAGGGTGAGGACCGGGGAGCTGTTTTTT.

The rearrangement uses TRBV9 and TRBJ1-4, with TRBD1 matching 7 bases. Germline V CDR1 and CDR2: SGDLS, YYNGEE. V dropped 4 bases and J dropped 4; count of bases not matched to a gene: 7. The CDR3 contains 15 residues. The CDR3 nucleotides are TGTGCCAGCAGCCGTGGGGGACAGCTTAATGAAAAACTGTTTTTT. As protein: CASSRGGQLNEKLFF. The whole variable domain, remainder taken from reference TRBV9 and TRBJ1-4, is DSGVTQTPKHLITATGQRVTLRCSPRSGDLSVYWYQQSLDQGLQFLIQYYNGEERAKGNILERFSAQQFPDLHSELNLSSLELGDSALYFCASSRGGQLNEKLFFGSGTQLSVL.

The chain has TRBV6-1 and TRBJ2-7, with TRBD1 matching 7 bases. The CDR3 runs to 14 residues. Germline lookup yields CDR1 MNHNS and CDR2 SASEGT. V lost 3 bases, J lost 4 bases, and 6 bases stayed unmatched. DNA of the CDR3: TGTGCCAGCAGTGAGGGCCCAGGGGGTTACGAGCAGTACTTC. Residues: CASSEGPGGYEQYF.

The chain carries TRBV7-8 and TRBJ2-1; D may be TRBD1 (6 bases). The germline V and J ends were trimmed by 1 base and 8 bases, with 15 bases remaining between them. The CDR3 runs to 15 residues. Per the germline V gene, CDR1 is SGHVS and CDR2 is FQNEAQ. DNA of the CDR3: TGTGCCAGCAGCTTAGGGTCAGGGGCGCCCGATGAGCAGTTCTTC. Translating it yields CASSLGSGAPDEQFF.

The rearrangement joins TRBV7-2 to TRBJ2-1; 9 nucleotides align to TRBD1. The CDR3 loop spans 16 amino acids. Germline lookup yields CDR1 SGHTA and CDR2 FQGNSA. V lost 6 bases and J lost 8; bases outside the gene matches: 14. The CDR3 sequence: CASSTPPEQGAYEQFF. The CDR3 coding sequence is TGTGCCAGCAGTACCCCACCCGAACAGGGGGCCTATGAGCAGTTCTTC.

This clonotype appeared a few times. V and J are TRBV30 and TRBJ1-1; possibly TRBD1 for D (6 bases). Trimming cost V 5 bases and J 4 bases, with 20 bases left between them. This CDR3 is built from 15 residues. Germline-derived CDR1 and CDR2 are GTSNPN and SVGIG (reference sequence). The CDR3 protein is CAWSPGTGRGTEAFF. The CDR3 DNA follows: TGTGCCTGGTCCCCCGGCACAGGCAGGGGCACTGAAGCTTTCTTT.

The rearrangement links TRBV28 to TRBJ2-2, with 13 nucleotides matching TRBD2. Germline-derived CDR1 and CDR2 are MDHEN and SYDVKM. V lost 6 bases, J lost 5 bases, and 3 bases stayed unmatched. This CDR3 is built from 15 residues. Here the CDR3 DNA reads TGTGCCAGCAGGCAGGGACTAGCGGGGACCGGGGAGCTGTTTTTT. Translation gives CASRQGLAGTGELFF.

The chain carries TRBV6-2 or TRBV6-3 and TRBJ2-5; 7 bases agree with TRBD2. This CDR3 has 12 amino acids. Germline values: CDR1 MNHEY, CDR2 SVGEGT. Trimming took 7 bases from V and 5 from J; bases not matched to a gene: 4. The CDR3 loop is CASTGREETQYF. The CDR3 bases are TGTGCCAGCACGGGGCGGGAGGAGACCCAGTACTTC.

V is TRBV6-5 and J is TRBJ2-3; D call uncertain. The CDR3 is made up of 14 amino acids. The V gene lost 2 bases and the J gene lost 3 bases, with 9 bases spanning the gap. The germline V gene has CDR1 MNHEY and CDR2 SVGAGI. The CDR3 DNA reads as TGTGCCAGCAGTTACCCGACTCCGACAGATACGCAGTATTTT. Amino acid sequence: CASSYPTPTDTQYF.

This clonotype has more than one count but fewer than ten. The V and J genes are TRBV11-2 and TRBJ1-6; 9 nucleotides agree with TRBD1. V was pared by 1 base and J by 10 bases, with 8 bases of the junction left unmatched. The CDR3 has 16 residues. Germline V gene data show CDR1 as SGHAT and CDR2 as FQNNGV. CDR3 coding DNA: TGTGCCAGCAGCTTAGCTAGGACAGGGGATCAATCACCCCTCCACTTT. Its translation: CASSLARTGDQSPLHF.

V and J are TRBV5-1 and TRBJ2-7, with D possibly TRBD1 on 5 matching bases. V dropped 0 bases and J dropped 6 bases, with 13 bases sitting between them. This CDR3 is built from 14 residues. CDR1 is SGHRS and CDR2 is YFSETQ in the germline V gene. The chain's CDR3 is CASSLVVVGAEQYF. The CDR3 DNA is TGCGCCAGCAGCTTGGTTGTAGTAGGGGCCGAGCAGTACTTC.

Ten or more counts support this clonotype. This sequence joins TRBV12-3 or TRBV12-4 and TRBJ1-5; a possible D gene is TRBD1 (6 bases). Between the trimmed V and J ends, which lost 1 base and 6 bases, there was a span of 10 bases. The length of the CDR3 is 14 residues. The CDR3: CASSLGAGVQPQHF. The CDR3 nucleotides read TGTGCCAGCAGTTTAGGGGCAGGGGTTCAGCCCCAGCATTTT.

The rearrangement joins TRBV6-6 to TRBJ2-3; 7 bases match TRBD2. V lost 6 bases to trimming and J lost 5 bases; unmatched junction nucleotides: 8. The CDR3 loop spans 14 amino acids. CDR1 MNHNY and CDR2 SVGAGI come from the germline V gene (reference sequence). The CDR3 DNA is TGTGCCAGCAGACGGACTAGAAGTGAAGATACGCAGTATTTT. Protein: CASRRTRSEDTQYF.

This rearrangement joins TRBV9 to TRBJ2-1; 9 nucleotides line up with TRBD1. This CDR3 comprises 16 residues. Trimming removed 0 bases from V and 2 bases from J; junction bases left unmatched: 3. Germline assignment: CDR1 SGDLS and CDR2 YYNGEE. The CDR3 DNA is TGTGCCAGCAGCGTAGATGGGACAGGGACCTACAATGAGCAGTTCTTC. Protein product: CASSVDGTGTYNEQFF.

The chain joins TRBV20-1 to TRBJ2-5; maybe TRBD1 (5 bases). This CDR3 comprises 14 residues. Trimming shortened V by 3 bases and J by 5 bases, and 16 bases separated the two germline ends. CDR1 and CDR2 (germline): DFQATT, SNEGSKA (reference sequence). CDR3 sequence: CSASPGQGWETQYF. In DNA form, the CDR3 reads TGCAGTGCTAGTCCCGGGCAGGGTTGGGAGACCCAGTACTTC.

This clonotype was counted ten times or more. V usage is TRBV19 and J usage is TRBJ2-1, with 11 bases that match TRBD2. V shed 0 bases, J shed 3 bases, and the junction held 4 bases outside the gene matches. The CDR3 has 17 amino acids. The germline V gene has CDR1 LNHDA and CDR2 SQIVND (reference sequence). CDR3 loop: CASSIDIAGGLYNEQFF. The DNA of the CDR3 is TGTGCCAGTAGTATAGATATAGCGGGAGGGCTCTACAATGAGCAGTTCTTC.